The table lists the clone carrying this T cell receptor (beta chain) with a count of one. Antigen: not known. The entry originates in a study of siplizumab effects on memory and regulatory T cells. General study findings and limits: The apparent diversity of naive T cells exceeded that of memory cells, and naive T cells seemed to make a major contribution to the alloresponse. For mappable alloreactive CD4+ clones, the mean Treg-derived fraction was roughly 70% with siplizumab and around 27% in controls. Whether proliferating Tregs in siplizumab cultures suppress was not functionally confirmed.

The CDR3 length is 13 residues. Germline V gene data show CDR1 as SGHTA and CDR2 as FQGNSA. V gave up 0 bases and J gave up 5 bases, with 7 bases separating them. TCRdb keeps only in-frame clones here, not all; method: immunoSEQ multiplex PCR. The table has about 120,000 clones, around 94% seen once; the top ten hold roughly 1.5%. The rearrangement links TRBV7-2 to TRBJ1-1; D is undetermined. The source material was non-Treg CD4+ T cells sorted from blood. The receptor's source is a human donor in good health. The CDR3 DNA sequence: TGTGCCAGCAGCTTAGCGTGGAGGACTGAAGCTTTCTTT. This encodes CASSLAWRTEAFF.